This T cell receptor beta chain was sequenced during a study of tissue T cells after allogeneic stem cell transplantation. Sample time point: mouse harvest day 7 after allogeneic transplant. Each mouse received 10^7 T-cell-depleted marrow cells plus 10^6 splenic CD5+ T cells by tail vein. A word on this clone: Its target is not known. Mouse gene names apply.

Assay used: immunoSEQ multiplex PCR; TCRdb lists only in-frame clones, some missing. The sample holds 8,000 to 8,500 clones, around 48% seen once. Study results and limitations: Motif-based clustering found tissue-specific repertoire signatures shared across patients, though few clones were shared.

Sequencing used gut tissue. The origin of this receptor is a female BALB/c mouse given C57BL/6 T cells with graft-versus-host disease after an allogeneic hematopoietic cell transplant.

The DNA read from the CDR3 is TGTGCTAGCAGAAAACACCGGGACAAAGCCAACGAAAGATTATTT. This encodes CASRKHRDKANERLF. The entire CDR3 protein is CASRKHRDKANERLFF. The chain employs TRBV29 and TRBJ1-4, with D perhaps TRBD1 (6 bases). The CDR3 goes on 1 residue after the read ends, and that part is filled in from the germline J gene. Germline assignment: CDR1 MSHET and CDR2 SYDVDS. V shed 6 bases and J shed 3 bases, with 17 bases lying between them. The CDR3 length is 16 residues.